The 26 T cell receptor beta chains given below trace back to one sample, sequenced in a study of blood T cell repertoires in COVID-19. Sequenced by immunoSEQ multiplex PCR; TCRdb stores in-frame clones only, minus some. Among about 220,000 clones, 82% were seen once, and the ten largest hold approximately 3.1%. Sample: PBMCs or T cells enriched from blood (not recorded which). The receptors come from an older woman who had recovered from COVID-19.

V gene TRBV6-1 combines with J gene TRBJ1-2, with 8 bases identical to TRBD1. The CDR3 contains 15 residues. Trimming removed 0 bases from V and 4 bases from J; junction bases left unmatched: 4. The V gene's germline CDR1 is MNHNS and CDR2 SASEGT. The DNA for the CDR3 is TGTGCCAGCAGTGAAGCGCAGGGGGCCGGCTATGGCTACACCTTC. Translated: CASSEAQGAGYGYTF.

This chain's CDR3 is CASSLTSWPQETQYF. CDR3 nucleotides: TGTGCCAGCAGCTTAACCTCCTGGCCTCAAGAGACCCAGTACTTC. The gene calls are TRBV7-2 and TRBJ2-5; the D is unclear. From germline, CDR1 is SGHTA and CDR2 FQGNSA. V was clipped by 2 bases and J by 2 bases, with 12 bases between them. The CDR3 sequence is 15 residues long.

The chain carries TRBV7-2 and TRBJ2-2, with D uncertain. V dropped 3 bases and J dropped 3 bases, with 11 bases sitting between them. This CDR3 comprises 15 residues. The V gene's germline CDR1 is SGHTA and CDR2 FQGNSA. In DNA form, the CDR3 reads TGTGCCAGCAGCTTGAATTACATGGACACCGGGGAGCTGTTTTTT. It encodes CASSLNYMDTGELFF.

This clone was picked up one time. The genes are TRBV9 and TRBJ1-3; TRBD1 matches at 8 bases. V was pared by 4 bases and J by 2 bases, with 5 bases of the junction left unmatched. Germline CDR1 is SGDLS and CDR2 is YYNGEE. The CDR3 runs to 15 residues. CDR3 DNA: TGTGCCAGCAGCCTAGACAGGGGCCCTGGAAACACCATATATTTT. This codes for CASSLDRGPGNTIYF.

This clone was found a few times. The gene calls are TRBV5-4 and TRBJ2-7; D perhaps matches TRBD2 (5 bases). The CDR3 has 12 amino acids. CDR1 is SGHNT and CDR2 is YYREEE in the germline V gene (reference sequence). Deletions cut 4 bases from V and 3 bases from J, with 8 bases between. The CDR3 coding sequence is TGTGCCAGCAGCGCCCGGGGCTACGAGCAGTACTTC. This codes for CASSARGYEQYF.

The table lists this clone with many counts. The gene calls are TRBV10-1 and TRBJ2-7, with D possibly being TRBD2 (6 bases). The CDR3 covers 13 residues. Germline CDR1 is WNHNN and CDR2 is SYGVQD (reference sequence). V shed 0 bases and J shed 7 bases, with 10 bases lying between them. CDR3 protein: CASSESTGVEQYF. The CDR3 nucleotides are TGCGCCAGCAGTGAGTCGACGGGGGTTGAGCAGTACTTC.

The CDR3 sequence is CASSEGGGEQYF. CDR3 nucleotides: TGTGCCAGCAGTGAAGGCGGGGGTGAGCAGTACTTC. The rearrangement joins TRBV2 to TRBJ2-7, with 7 bases matching TRBD2. V lost 1 base to trimming and J lost 7 bases; unmatched junction nucleotides: 1. The CDR3 runs 12 residues. Germline V gene data show CDR1 as SNHLY and CDR2 as FYNNEI.

This chain joins TRBV6-1 and TRBJ1-4; TRBD1 is a possible D gene (5 bases). The CDR3 spans 16 residues. The ends were cut back, 4 bases at V and 6 bases at J, with 18 bases in the middle. Germline-derived CDR1 and CDR2 are MNHNS and SASEGT. CDR3 coding DNA: TGTGCCAGCAGTGCCTCCTCTCGGGGCGGGGATGAAAAACTGTTTTTT. It codes for CASSASSRGGDEKLFF.

The CDR3 DNA reads TGCGCCAGCAGCCAGAACAGGGGCGCTGAAGCTTTCTTT. Its protein is CASSQNRGAEAFF. The chain has TRBV4-3 and TRBJ1-1, with 7 bases fitting TRBD1. This CDR3 contains 13 residues. CDR1 is LGHNA and CDR2 is YSLEER in the germline V gene. The junction had 4 bases not matched to a gene; V was cut back by 3 bases and J by 6 bases.

The V gene is TRBV6-5, the J gene TRBJ2-7; 7 bases fit TRBD1. The germline V gene encodes CDR1 MNHEY and CDR2 SVGAGI. After removal of 0 bases from V and 0 bases from J, the junction contained 5 bases not matched to a gene. This CDR3 has 16 amino acids. In DNA, the CDR3 is TGTGCCAGCAGTTACTCGATGGGACAGCGCTCCTACGAGCAGTACTTC. Protein: CASSYSMGQRSYEQYF.

CDR3 protein: CASSARGDGYTF. CDR3 bases: TGTGCCAGCAGTGCCAGGGGTGATGGCTACACCTTC. The J gene is TRBJ1-2, the V gene TRBV12-3 or TRBV12-4; perhaps TRBD1 as D (6 bases). The germline V and J ends were trimmed by 5 bases and 6 bases, with 10 bases remaining between them. The CDR3 sequence is 12 residues long.

In this sample, this clone turned up once. The CDR3 protein is CASTSSGGDYGYTF. The CDR3 region has the DNA TGTGCCAGCACCTCCTCGGGGGGTGACTATGGCTACACCTTC. This sequence joins TRBV3-1 (or the pseudogene TRBV3-2) and TRBJ1-2; a possible D gene is TRBD1 (5 bases). Trimming took off 7 bases at V and 3 bases at J, with 15 bases between the two ends. Germline-derived CDR1 and CDR2 are LGHDT and YNNKEL (reference sequence). The CDR3 has 14 residues.

The rearrangement joins TRBV3-1 (or the pseudogene TRBV3-2) to TRBJ1-1; D ambiguous. Per the germline V gene, CDR1 is LGHDT and CDR2 is YNNKEL (reference sequence). The CDR3 has 16 amino acids. V lost 6 bases and J 0 bases, leaving 17 bases between the germline ends. In nucleotides, the CDR3 is TGTGCCAGCAGTCTAACGCCGACTGCTGTGAACACTGAAGCTTTCTTT. As protein: CASSLTPTAVNTEAFF.

The chain joins TRBV5-1 to TRBJ1-5, with TRBD1 matching 8 bases. Germline CDR1 SGHRS, CDR2 YFSETQ. V was clipped by 2 bases and J by 6 bases; unmatched bases: 10. The length of the CDR3 is 16 residues. Here the CDR3 DNA reads TGCGCCAGCAGCTTCGACGGGACAGGTGGGGGTCAGCCCCAGCATTTT. Translating gives CASSFDGTGGGQPQHF.

The chain couples TRBV5-1 to TRBJ2-7; TRBD2 matches at 12 bases. Trimming took 4 bases from V and 1 from J; bases not matched to a gene: 18. CDR1 and CDR2 from the germline V gene are SGHRS and YFSETQ. The CDR3 is 20 amino acids. The CDR3 DNA follows: TGCGCCAGCAGCCGACGCCCCCCTAGGACTAGCGGGAAAGATTCCTACGAGCAGTACTTC. Translating gives CASSRRPPRTSGKDSYEQYF.

Note on this clone: One end of the junction fails to match germline, which may point to a read error. The J gene is TRBJ2-3, the V gene TRBV13, with D possibly being TRBD1 (5 bases). The CDR3 contains 17 residues. CDR1 and CDR2 from the germline V gene are PRHDT and FYEKMQ (reference sequence). The CDR3 bases are TGTGCTAGCAGCTCCTATGGGGCAGACGGCTACACAGATACGCAGTATTTT. This translates into CASSSYGADGYTDTQYF.

The chain links TRBV15 to TRBJ2-3; 11 nucleotides agree with TRBD2. Germline V gene data show CDR1 as LNHNV and CDR2 as YYDKDF (reference sequence). With V trimmed by 5 bases and J by 0 bases, 4 bases remained unmatched. This CDR3 has 16 amino acids. CDR3 sequence reads: CATSVRLAGSTDTQYF. The CDR3 DNA is TGTGCCACCAGCGTGAGACTAGCGGGGAGCACAGATACGCAGTATTTT.

The V gene is TRBV20-1, the J gene TRBJ1-1; no definite D call. Deletions cut 3 bases from V and 10 bases from J, with 12 bases between. CDR3 length: 11 amino acids. From germline, CDR1 is DFQATT and CDR2 SNEGSKA (reference sequence). CDR3 sequence (DNA): TGCAGTGCTAGCACAGTAGTAAGAGCTTTCTTT. Its translation: CSASTVVRAFF.

V gene TRBV24-1 combines with J gene TRBJ2-6; 8 nucleotides match TRBD1. The CDR3 loop spans 20 amino acids. The V gene end was trimmed by 1 base and the J gene end by 1 base; junction bases not matched to a gene: 11. Germline-derived CDR1 and CDR2 are KGHDR and SFDVKD. The CDR3 here is CATSDFNSGTGRSGANVLTF. In DNA, the CDR3 is TGTGCCACCAGTGATTTTAACTCCGGGACAGGCCGATCTGGGGCCAACGTCCTGACTTTC.

The V gene is TRBV19, the J gene TRBJ2-1; 10 bases are shared with TRBD2. The CDR3 spans 17 residues. Per germline, CDR1 LNHDA and CDR2 SQIVND (reference sequence). Germline trimming cut 5 bases from V and 0 bases from J; bases unmatched to any gene: 7. The DNA for the CDR3 is TGTGCCAGTAGTCGGAGCGGGGGGGCTCCCTCCTACAATGAGCAGTTCTTC. This codes for CASSRSGGAPSYNEQFF.

This chain connects TRBV9 to TRBJ2-2, with TRBD1 matching over 8 bases. Germline trimming cut 4 bases from V and 2 bases from J; bases unmatched to any gene: 13. CDR1 and CDR2 (germline): SGDLS, YYNGEE. This CDR3 has 18 residues. The DNA for the CDR3 is TGTGCCAGCAGCCCTTTAATCTGGGACAGGAGTAACACCGGGGAGCTGTTTTTT. Amino acids: CASSPLIWDRSNTGELFF.

The chain has TRBV3-1 (or the pseudogene TRBV3-2) and TRBJ1-1; unclear D gene. Between the trimmed V and J ends, which lost 1 base and 6 bases, there was a span of 6 bases. CDR3 size: 12 residues. Germline V gives CDR1 LGHDT, CDR2 YNNKEL (reference sequence). CDR3 bases: TGTGCCAGCAGCCAAGTTCAGGCTGAAGCTTTCTTT. The encoded protein is CASSQVQAEAFF.

This chain joins TRBV27 and TRBJ2-1; possible D gene TRBD1, 6 bases. CDR3 length equals 14 residues. The V end lost 7 bases, the J end lost 3 bases, and 13 bases lay between the germline ends. CDR1 and CDR2 from the germline V gene are MNHEY and SMNVEV (reference sequence). CDR3 in DNA: TGTGCCAGCACACGGGACACAAACTACAATGAGCAGTTCTTC. Translating it yields CASTRDTNYNEQFF.

This chain joins TRBV7-9 and TRBJ2-3; D may be TRBD2 (6 bases). Germline-derived CDR1 and CDR2 are SEHNR and FQNEAQ (reference sequence). Trimming took off 7 bases at V and 2 bases at J, with 19 bases between the two ends. The CDR3 contains 16 residues. The CDR3 DNA is TGTGCCAGCACCCCCGGGCTAGCGCTATCCACAGATACGCAGTATTTT. Translation: CASTPGLALSTDTQYF.

This sequence joins TRBV10-3 and TRBJ2-7; TRBD1 agrees at 7 bases. Looked up from germline, CDR1 is ENHRY and CDR2 is SYGVKD. The CDR3 runs to 13 residues. Trimming cost V 7 bases and J 2 bases; bases outside gene matches: 5. The CDR3 region has the DNA TGTGCCATCAAGGGACAGAACCCCTACGAGCAGTACTTC. Its protein is CAIKGQNPYEQYF.

The chain has TRBV6-2 or TRBV6-3 and TRBJ2-1; 12 nucleotides match TRBD2. Germline V gene data show CDR1 as MNHEY and CDR2 as SVGEGT. The ends lost 2 bases at V and 4 bases at J; junction bases unmatched: 9. The CDR3 contains 18 residues. In DNA form, the CDR3 reads TGTGCCAGCAGTTACGGAAATCGACTAGCGGGGGCATACAATGAGCAGTTCTTC. This codes for CASSYGNRLAGAYNEQFF.